This TCR beta chain was observed in a study of blood T cells in healthy people across ages. Study-wide context: Per two T cells, template switching captured roughly one barcoded beta molecule.

Whenever a sample was processed, at least 6 million PBMCs were isolated. In germline, CDR1 is MNHEY, CDR2 SVGEGT. The CDR3 spans 14 residues. Trimming took off 2 bases at V and 3 bases at J, with 8 bases between the two ends. Through a sample-barcoded 5' primer and a J-beta primer mix, a second PCR was run for roughly 6 to 11 cycles. One entry per CDR3 protein, called by TCRdb with MiXCR from the 5' RACE reads. The sample holds more than 1.4 million distinct CDR3 sequences, roughly 45% seen once. The source of this sequence is a woman between 18 and 29 years old in good health. The sequenced material came from blood. J is TRBJ1-5 and V is TRBV6-2 or TRBV6-3; no definite D call. CDR3 DNA: TGTGCCAGCAGTTACGGGCCAGTCAATCAGCCCCAGCATTTT. Encoded protein: CASSYGPVNQPQHF.